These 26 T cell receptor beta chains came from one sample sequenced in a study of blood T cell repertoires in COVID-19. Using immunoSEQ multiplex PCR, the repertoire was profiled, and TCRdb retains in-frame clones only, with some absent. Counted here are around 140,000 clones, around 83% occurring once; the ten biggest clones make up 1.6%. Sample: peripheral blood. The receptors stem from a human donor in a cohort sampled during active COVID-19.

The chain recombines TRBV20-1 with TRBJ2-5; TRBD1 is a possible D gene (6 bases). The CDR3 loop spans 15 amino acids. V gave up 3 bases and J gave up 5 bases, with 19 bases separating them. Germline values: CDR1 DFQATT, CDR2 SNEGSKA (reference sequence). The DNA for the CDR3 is TGCAGTGCTAGTCCAGGGGTCCGGCCGGGGGAGACCCAGTACTTC. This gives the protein CSASPGVRPGETQYF.

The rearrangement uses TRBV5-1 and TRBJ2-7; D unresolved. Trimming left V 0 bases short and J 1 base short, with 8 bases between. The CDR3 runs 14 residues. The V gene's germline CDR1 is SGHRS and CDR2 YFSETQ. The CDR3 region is CASSLGSRSYEQYF. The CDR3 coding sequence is TGCGCCAGCAGCTTGGGATCCAGATCCTACGAGCAGTACTTC. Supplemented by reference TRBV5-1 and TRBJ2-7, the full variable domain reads KAGVTQTPRYLIKTRGQQVTLSCSPISGHRSVSWYQQTPGQGLQFLFEYFSETQRNKGNFPGRFSGRQFSNSRSEMNVSTLELGDSALYLCASSLGSRSYEQYFGPGTRLTVT.

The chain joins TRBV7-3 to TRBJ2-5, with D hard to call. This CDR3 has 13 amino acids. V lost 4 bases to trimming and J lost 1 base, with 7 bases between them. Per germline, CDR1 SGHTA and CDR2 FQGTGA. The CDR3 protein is CASSSGAQETQYF. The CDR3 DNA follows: TGTGCCAGCAGCTCAGGCGCCCAAGAGACCCAGTACTTC.

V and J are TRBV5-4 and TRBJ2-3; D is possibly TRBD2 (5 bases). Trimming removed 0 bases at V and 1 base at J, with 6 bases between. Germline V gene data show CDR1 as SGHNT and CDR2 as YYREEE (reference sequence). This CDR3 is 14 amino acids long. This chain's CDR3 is CASSLDSGTDTQYF. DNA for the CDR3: TGTGCCAGCAGCTTGGATAGCGGCACAGATACGCAGTATTTT.

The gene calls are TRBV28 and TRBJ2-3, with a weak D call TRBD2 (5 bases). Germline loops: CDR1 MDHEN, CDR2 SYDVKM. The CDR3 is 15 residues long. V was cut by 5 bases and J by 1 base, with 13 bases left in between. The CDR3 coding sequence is TGTGCCAGCAGTCCCCGAGGGTCAGGCACAGATACGCAGTATTTT. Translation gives CASSPRGSGTDTQYF.

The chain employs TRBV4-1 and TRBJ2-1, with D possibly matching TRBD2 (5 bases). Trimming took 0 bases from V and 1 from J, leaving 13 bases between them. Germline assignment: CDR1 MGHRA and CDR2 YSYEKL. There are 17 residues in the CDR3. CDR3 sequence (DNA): TGCGCCAGCAGCCAAGATCTGGAGCGGCCTTCCTACAATGAGCAGTTCTTC. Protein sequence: CASSQDLERPSYNEQFF.

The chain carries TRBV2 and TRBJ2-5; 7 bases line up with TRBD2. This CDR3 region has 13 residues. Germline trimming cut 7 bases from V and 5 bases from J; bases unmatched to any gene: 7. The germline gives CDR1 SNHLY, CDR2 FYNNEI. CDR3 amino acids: CASMRGLGETQYF. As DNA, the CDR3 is TGTGCCAGCATGAGAGGACTAGGGGAGACCCAGTACTTC.

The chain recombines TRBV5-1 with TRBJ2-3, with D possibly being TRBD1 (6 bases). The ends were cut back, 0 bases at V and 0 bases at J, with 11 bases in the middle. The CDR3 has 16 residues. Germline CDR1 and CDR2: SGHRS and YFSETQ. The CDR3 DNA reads TGCGCCAGCAGCTTGGAGGGGGACCTTAGCACAGATACGCAGTATTTT. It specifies CASSLEGDLSTDTQYF.

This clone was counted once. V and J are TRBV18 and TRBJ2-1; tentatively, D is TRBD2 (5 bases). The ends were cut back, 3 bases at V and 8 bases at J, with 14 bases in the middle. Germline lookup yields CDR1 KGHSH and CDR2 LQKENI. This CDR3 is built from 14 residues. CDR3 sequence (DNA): TGTGCCAGCTCACCCGGGGTGCCGCCGGATGAGCAGTTCTTC. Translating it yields CASSPGVPPDEQFF.

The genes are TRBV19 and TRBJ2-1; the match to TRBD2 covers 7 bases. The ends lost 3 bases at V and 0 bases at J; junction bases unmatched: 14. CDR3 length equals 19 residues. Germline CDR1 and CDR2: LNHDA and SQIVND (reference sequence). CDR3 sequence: CASSIWEGTGLSSYNEQFF. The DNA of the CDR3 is TGTGCCAGTAGTATTTGGGAGGGAACGGGCTTGAGCTCCTACAATGAGCAGTTCTTC.

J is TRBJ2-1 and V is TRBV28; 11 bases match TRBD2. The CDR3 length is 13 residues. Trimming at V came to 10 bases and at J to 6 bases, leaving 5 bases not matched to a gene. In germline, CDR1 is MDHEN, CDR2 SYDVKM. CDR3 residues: CAMTSGISNEQFF. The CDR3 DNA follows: TGTGCCATGACTAGCGGGATTTCCAATGAGCAGTTCTTC.

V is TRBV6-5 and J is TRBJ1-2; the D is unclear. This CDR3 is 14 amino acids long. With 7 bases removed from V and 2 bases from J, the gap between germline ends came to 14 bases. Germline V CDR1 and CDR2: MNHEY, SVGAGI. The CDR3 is CASIPLGVNYGYTF. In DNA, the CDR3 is TGTGCCAGCATCCCCCTCGGGGTAAACTATGGCTACACCTTC.

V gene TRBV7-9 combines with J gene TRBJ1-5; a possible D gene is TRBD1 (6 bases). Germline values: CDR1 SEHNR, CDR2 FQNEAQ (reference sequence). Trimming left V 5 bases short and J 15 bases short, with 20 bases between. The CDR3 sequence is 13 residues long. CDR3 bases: TGTGCCAGCAGCACGGACAGTCCTGGGAACCTGCATTTT. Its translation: CASSTDSPGNLHF.

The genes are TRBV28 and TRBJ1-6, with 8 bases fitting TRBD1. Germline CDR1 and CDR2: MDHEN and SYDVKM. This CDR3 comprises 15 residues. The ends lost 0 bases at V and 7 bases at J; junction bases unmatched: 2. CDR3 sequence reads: CASSLWDRVNSPLHF. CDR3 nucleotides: TGTGCCAGCAGTTTATGGGACAGGGTCAATTCACCCCTCCACTTT.

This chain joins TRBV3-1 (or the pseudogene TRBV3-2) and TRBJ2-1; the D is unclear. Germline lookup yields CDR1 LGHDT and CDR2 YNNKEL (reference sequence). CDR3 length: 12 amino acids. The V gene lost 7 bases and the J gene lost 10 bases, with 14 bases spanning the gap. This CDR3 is CASISGSKEQFF. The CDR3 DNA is TGTGCCAGCATCTCCGGGTCAAAGGAGCAGTTCTTC.

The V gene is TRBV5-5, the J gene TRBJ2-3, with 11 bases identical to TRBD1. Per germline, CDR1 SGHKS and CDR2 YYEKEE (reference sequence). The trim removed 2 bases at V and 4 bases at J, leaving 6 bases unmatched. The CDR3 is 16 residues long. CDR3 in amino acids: CASSFRWDRGADTQYF. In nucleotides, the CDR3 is TGTGCCAGCAGCTTTAGGTGGGACAGGGGGGCAGATACGCAGTATTTT.

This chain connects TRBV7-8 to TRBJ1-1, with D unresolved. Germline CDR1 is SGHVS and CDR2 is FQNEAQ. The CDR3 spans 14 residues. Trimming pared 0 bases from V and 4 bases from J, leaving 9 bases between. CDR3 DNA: TGTGCCAGCAGCTTAGCAAAATTGCGCACTGAAGCTTTCTTT. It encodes CASSLAKLRTEAFF.

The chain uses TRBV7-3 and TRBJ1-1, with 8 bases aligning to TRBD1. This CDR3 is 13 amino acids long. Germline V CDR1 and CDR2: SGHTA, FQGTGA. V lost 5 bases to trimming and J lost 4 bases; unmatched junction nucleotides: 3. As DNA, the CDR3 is TGTGCCAGCAGCGAAGGACAGGGCACTGAAGCTTTCTTT. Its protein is CASSEGQGTEAFF.

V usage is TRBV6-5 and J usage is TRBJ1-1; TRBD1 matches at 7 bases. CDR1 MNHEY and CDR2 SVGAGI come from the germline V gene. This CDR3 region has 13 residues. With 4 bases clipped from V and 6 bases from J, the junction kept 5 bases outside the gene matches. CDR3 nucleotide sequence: TGTGCCAGCAGTTTACAGGGGATCGCTGAAGCTTTCTTT. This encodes CASSLQGIAEAFF.

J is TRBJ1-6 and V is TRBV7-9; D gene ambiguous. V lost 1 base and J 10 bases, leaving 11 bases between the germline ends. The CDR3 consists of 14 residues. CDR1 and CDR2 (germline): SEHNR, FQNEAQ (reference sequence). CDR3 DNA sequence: TGTGCCAGCAGCTTAGACACTCAGAGGTCACCCCTCCACTTT. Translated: CASSLDTQRSPLHF.

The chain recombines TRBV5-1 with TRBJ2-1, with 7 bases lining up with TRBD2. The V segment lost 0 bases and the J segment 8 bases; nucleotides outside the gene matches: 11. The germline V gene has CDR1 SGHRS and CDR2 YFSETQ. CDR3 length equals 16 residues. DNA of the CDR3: TGCGCCAGCAGCTTGGGGCTAGCTCGGGGGGTAGATGAGCAGTTCTTC. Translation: CASSLGLARGVDEQFF.

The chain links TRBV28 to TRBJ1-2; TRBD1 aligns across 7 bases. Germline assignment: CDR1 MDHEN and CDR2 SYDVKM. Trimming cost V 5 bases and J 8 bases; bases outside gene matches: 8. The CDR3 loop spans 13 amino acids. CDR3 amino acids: CASSPQGEGGYTF. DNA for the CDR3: TGTGCCAGCAGTCCGCAGGGGGAAGGCGGCTACACCTTC.

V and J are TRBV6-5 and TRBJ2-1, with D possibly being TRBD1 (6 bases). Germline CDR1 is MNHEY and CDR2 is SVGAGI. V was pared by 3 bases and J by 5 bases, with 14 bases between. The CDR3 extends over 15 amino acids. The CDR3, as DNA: TGTGCCAGCAGTTATAGAGGACAGCTCAACAATGAGCAGTTCTTC. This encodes CASSYRGQLNNEQFF.

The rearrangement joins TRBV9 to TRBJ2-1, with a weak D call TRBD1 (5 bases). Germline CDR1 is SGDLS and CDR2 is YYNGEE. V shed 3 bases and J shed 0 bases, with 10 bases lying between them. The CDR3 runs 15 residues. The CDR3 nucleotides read TGTGCCAGCAGCGAAGACAGTAGCTCCTACAATGAGCAGTTCTTC. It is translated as CASSEDSSSYNEQFF.

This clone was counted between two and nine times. As DNA, the CDR3 is TGTGCCAGCAGCTTAGAAAGGGGAGGCGGCTCCTACGAGCAGTACTTC. Translating gives CASSLERGGGSYEQYF. The rearrangement joins TRBV11-3 to TRBJ2-7; D is possibly TRBD2 (6 bases). Trimming left V 0 bases short and J 0 bases short, with 12 bases between. This CDR3 contains 16 residues. Per germline, CDR1 SGHNT and CDR2 YENEEA.

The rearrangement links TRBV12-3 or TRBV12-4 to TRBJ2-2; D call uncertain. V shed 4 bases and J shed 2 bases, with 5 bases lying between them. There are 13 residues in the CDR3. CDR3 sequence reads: CASSYYNTGELFF. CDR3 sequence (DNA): TGTGCCAGCAGTTACTACAACACCGGGGAGCTGTTTTTT.